The next 10 T cell receptor beta chains were all read from a single sample in a study of blood T cell repertoires in COVID-19. TCRdb's copy holds only in-frame clones and misses some; the assay was immunoSEQ multiplex PCR. The repertoire holds roughly 400,000 clones, with roughly 90% as singletons. Sequencing input: PBMCs or T cells enriched from blood (not recorded which). These receptors were taken from a woman in her 30s who had recovered from COVID-19.

The chain has TRBV10-3 and TRBJ2-7; tentatively, D is TRBD1 (5 bases). CDR3 length: 13 amino acids. Trimming left V 3 bases short and J 3 bases short, with 9 bases between. Germline lookup yields CDR1 ENHRY and CDR2 SYGVKD. CDR3 sequence reads: CAISDTGYYEQYF. The CDR3 DNA sequence: TGTGCCATCAGTGACACAGGATACTACGAGCAGTACTTC.

This chain links TRBV7-9 with TRBJ1-1, with TRBD1 matching over 7 bases. Germline CDR1 reads SEHNR; CDR2 reads FQNEAQ (reference sequence). V lost 0 bases to trimming and J lost 5 bases; unmatched junction nucleotides: 3. CDR3 length equals 14 residues. CDR3 nucleotide sequence: TGTGCCAGCAGCTTAGCAGGGGGACAGACTGAAGCTTTCTTT. As protein: CASSLAGGQTEAFF. Looking up the rest from reference TRBV7-9 and TRBJ1-1 gives the full variable domain: DTGVSQNPRHKITKRGQNVTFRCDPISEHNRLYWYRQTLGQGPEFLTYFQNEAQLEKSRLLSDRFSAERPKGSFSTLEIQRTEQGDSAMYLCASSLAGGQTEAFFGQGTRLTVV.

The J gene is TRBJ2-7, the V gene TRBV28; tentative D call: TRBD2 (5 bases). This CDR3 has 13 residues. Per germline, CDR1 MDHEN and CDR2 SYDVKM. V lost 7 bases to trimming and J lost 7 bases, with 17 bases between them. The CDR3 nucleotides are TGTGCCAGCAATCTTAGCGAGGGTGTTGAGCAGTACTTC. It encodes CASNLSEGVEQYF.

CDR3 residues: CASSFDQGGRGYTF. The CDR3 DNA follows: TGTGCCAGCAGCTTCGACCAGGGGGGCAGAGGCTACACCTTC. This chain connects TRBV5-4 to TRBJ1-2; 7 nucleotides align to TRBD1. The CDR3 is 14 residues long. From germline, CDR1 is SGHNT and CDR2 YYREEE (reference sequence). Trimming cost V 2 bases and J 8 bases; bases outside gene matches: 9.

The chain uses TRBV3-1 (or the pseudogene TRBV3-2) and TRBJ2-7; D gene unclear. V lost 0 bases to trimming and J lost 6 bases, with 9 bases between them. The CDR3 extends over 13 amino acids. CDR1 is LGHDT, CDR2 YNNKEL, per germline (reference sequence). DNA of the CDR3: TGTGCCAGCAGCCAAGATATTATGCGCGAGCAGTACTTC. Its protein product is CASSQDIMREQYF.

The chain uses TRBV3-1 (or the pseudogene TRBV3-2) and TRBJ1-2; TRBD1 might be the D (5 bases). The V end lost 11 bases, the J end lost 0 bases, and 19 bases lay between the germline ends. The CDR3 spans 15 residues. CDR1 is LGHDT, CDR2 YNNKEL, per germline (reference sequence). The CDR3 coding sequence is TGTGCCCCCTCTTCAGGACACCTCTCTAACTATGGCTACACCTTC. It translates to CAPSSGHLSNYGYTF.

The chain recombines TRBV5-1 with TRBJ1-4; D remains unclear. This CDR3 has 14 amino acids. V was trimmed by 1 base and J by 0 bases, leaving 4 bases between them. Germline V gene lookup returns CDR1 SGHRS and CDR2 YFSETQ. CDR3 in DNA: TGCGCCAGCAGCTTGAGCGCAACTAATGAAAAACTGTTTTTT. This codes for CASSLSATNEKLFF.

The gene calls are TRBV2 and TRBJ2-2; weak D call: TRBD1 (5 bases). CDR1 and CDR2 from the germline V gene are SNHLY and FYNNEI. The CDR3 spans 14 residues. Trimming left V 8 bases short and J 2 bases short, with 12 bases between. The CDR3: CASDNRRNTGELFF. CDR3 DNA sequence: TGTGCCAGCGATAACAGGAGAAACACCGGGGAGCTGTTTTTT.

The chain couples TRBV3-1 (or the pseudogene TRBV3-2) to TRBJ2-7; D remains unclear. Trimming took 2 bases from V and 5 from J, leaving 16 bases between them. The CDR3 is 15 amino acids. Germline-derived CDR1 and CDR2 are LGHDT and YNNKEL (reference sequence). The CDR3 DNA is TGTGCCAGCAGCCAACCACAGCCAGGATCCCACGAGCAGTACTTC. Translation: CASSQPQPGSHEQYF.

On this clone itself: The same CDR3 can be traced to other DNA sequences in this sample. This sequence joins TRBV11-2 and TRBJ1-4, with D unclear. V was cut by 5 bases and J by 6 bases, with 10 bases left in between. The CDR3 loop spans 13 amino acids. CDR1 is SGHAT and CDR2 is FQNNGV in the germline V gene. The DNA of the CDR3 is TGTGCCAGCAGCCTGGATCGGGATGAAAAACTGTTTTTT. It encodes CASSLDRDEKLFF.